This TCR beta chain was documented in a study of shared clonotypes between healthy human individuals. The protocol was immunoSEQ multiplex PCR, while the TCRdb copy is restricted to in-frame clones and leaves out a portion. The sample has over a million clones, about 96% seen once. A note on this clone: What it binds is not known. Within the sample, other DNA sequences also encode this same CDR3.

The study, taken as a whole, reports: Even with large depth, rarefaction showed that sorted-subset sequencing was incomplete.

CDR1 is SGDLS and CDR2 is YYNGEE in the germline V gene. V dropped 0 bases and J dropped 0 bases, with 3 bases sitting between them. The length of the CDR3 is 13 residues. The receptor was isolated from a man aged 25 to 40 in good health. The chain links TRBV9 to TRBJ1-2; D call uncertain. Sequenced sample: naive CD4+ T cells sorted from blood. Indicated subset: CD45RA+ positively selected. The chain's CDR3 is CASSVDANYGYTF. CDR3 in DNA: TGTGCCAGCAGCGTAGATGCTAACTATGGCTACACCTTC.